This is a list of T cell receptor beta chains from one sample in a study of T-cell memory formation after mild COVID-19. MiXCR, applied by TCRdb to the 5' RACE reads, yields one record per CDR3 protein. Of about 250,000 distinct CDR3 sequences detected, over 15% appear once; the ten largest clones hold under 2.5%. Input material: PBMCs or a T cell subset sorted from them (not recorded which). The receptors originated from an adult woman who had mild COVID-19 (a few samples of this study predate the infection). Cell type and time point are not known. Each CDR3 is given with its conserved first and last residue. D genes are given only for firm matches. Only some rows state a clone size, as once, few, many or a class for expanded clones.

size	D	V	J	DNA	CDR3
many	.	TRBV7-2	TRBJ1-1	TGTGCCAGCAGCTTTAAGGCCAGGGACACTGAAGCTTTCTTT	CASSFKARDTEAFF
few	.	TRBV3-1	TRBJ2-4	TGTGCCAGCAGCCAAGACATCCTAGCCAAAAACATTCAGTACTTC	CASSQDILAKNIQYF
few	.	TRBV6-1	TRBJ1-1	TGTGCCAGCACCTTAGCGGGACCTTCGAACACTGAAGCTTTCTTT	CASTLAGPSNTEAFF
many	TRBD2	TRBV25-1	TRBJ2-1	TGTGCCAGCAGTGACTTACTAGCGGGAGGGCCAAATGAGCAGTTCTTC	CASSDLLAGGPNEQFF
.	TRBD2	TRBV4-3	TRBJ2-2	TGCGCCAGCACCATCGGGACTACCTATGGCGGGGAGCTGTTTTTT	CASTIGTTYGGELFF
.	.	TRBV7-2	TRBJ2-3	TGTGCCAGCAGCTTAGAGCGGACGGGAGTGACCTCAGATACGCAGTATTTT	CASSLERTGVTSDTQYF
.	TRBD1	TRBV30	TRBJ1-2	TGTGCCTGGAGAGGAGGGGGCAAATACGGCTACACCTTC	CAWRGGGKYGYTF
.	.	TRBV2	TRBJ2-7	TGTGCCAGCACGGCAGGCGGGGACTACGAGCAGTACTTC	CASTAGGDYEQYF
few	TRBD2	TRBV13	TRBJ2-1	TGTGCCAGCAGCTTATCGGGAGGGCCCGCCTACAATGAGCAGTTCTTC	CASSLSGGPAYNEQFF
few	TRBD1	TRBV5-1	TRBJ2-2	TGCGCCAGCACCGAGGCAGGGGGCCCCGGGGAGCTGTTTTTT	CASTEAGGPGELFF
few	.	TRBV7-9	TRBJ1-6	TGTGCCAGCAGCTTGGCAGAATATTCACCCCTCCACTTT	CASSLAEYSPLHF
few	.	TRBV7-9	TRBJ2-3	TGTGCCAGCAGCCCCCGGATTAGCACAGATACGCAGTATTTT	CASSPRISTDTQYF
few	TRBD1	TRBV12-3/TRBV12-4	TRBJ1-6	TGTGCCAGCAGGTCAGACAGGGCCCGGAATTCACCCCTCCACTTT	CASRSDRARNSPLHF
few	.	TRBV6-1	TRBJ1-2	TGTGCCAGCAGTGAAAGTGCGGCAGCTCCGTATGGCTACACCTTC	CASSESAAAPYGYTF
.	.	TRBV7-2	TRBJ1-2	TGTGCCAGCAGCTCAGAGCGGGGGTATCATGGCTACACCTTC	CASSSERGYHGYTF
.	TRBD2	TRBV19	TRBJ2-1	TGTGCCAGTAGTATGGGGAGGTCTAGCGGACCTTCGTACAATGAGCAGTTCTTC	CASSMGRSSGPSYNEQFF
.	TRBD1	TRBV7-2	TRBJ2-1	TGTGCCAGCAGCTTAAGTCCCGGGACAGGGATGGATGAGCAGTTCTTC	CASSLSPGTGMDEQFF
.	TRBD2	TRBV7-3	TRBJ2-3	TGTGCCAGCAGCTTAATCGGGTCCAGCGGGAGATGGGCAGATACGCAGTATTTT	CASSLIGSSGRWADTQYF
many	TRBD2	TRBV3-1	TRBJ2-1	TGTGCCAGCAGCCAAGTGGAGCGGGGATATTACAATGAGCAGTTCTTC	CASSQVERGYYNEQFF
.	.	TRBV5-4	TRBJ2-5	TGTGCCAGCAGCGGGACCGGGACAAAAGAGACCCAGTACTTC	CASSGTGTKETQYF
.	.	TRBV5-4	TRBJ2-3	TGTGCCAGCAGCACCGTGGTAGCTGGGACAGATACGCAGTATTTT	CASSTVVAGTDTQYF
.	.	TRBV18	TRBJ1-5	TGTGCCAGCTCACCCGCAATCGGACATTATAGCAATCAGCCCCAGCATTTT	CASSPAIGHYSNQPQHF
many	.	TRBV7-2	TRBJ2-1	TGTGCCAGCAGCTTAGATCAGCTGAATGAGCAGTTCTTC	CASSLDQLNEQFF
few	TRBD1	TRBV30	TRBJ2-1	TGTGCCCGTACGGCTACGGGCAGGGGGCTTCGGAATGAGCAGTTCTTC	CARTATGRGLRNEQFF
.	.	TRBV7-6	TRBJ1-4	TGTGCCAGCAGCCGCAGGGAGGGGGAAAAACTGTTTTTT	CASSRREGEKLFF
.	.	TRBV4-3	TRBJ1-6	TGCGCCAGCAGCCAAGATCCCCAGGGGAGGAGGTTAGAGTCACCCCTCCACTTT	CASSQDPQGRRLESPLHF
few	TRBD2	TRBV15	TRBJ2-1	TGTGCCACCAGCAGATCCACGACTAGCGGGAGATCCTACAATGAGCAGTTCTTC	CATSRSTTSGRSYNEQFF
.	.	TRBV5-1	TRBJ1-2	TGCGCCAGCAGGCCCTCAGGGACCTATAACTATGGCTACAACTTC	CASRPSGTYNYGYNF
many	TRBD2	TRBV7-2	TRBJ2-3	TGTGCCAGCAGCCCTCGGACTAGGTTGTCAGATACGCAGTATTTT	CASSPRTRLSDTQYF
.	.	TRBV12-3/TRBV12-4	TRBJ2-5	TGTGCCAGCAGTTTCCCCCCGGGAGAGACCCAGTACTTC	CASSFPPGETQYF
few	TRBD1	TRBV9	TRBJ1-1	TGTGCCAGCAGCGTAGAGGGCAGGGGGTACACTGAAGCTTTCTTT	CASSVEGRGYTEAFF
.	.	TRBV29-1	TRBJ1-4	TGCAGCGTCCGGGGGACGGGTGAAAAACTGTTTTTT	CSVRGTGEKLFF
.	.	TRBV6-6	TRBJ1-5	TGTGCCAGCAGTTACGGTACGGCTATTAGGAATCAGCCCCAGCATTTT	CASSYGTAIRNQPQHF
many	.	TRBV11-3	TRBJ2-7	TGTGCCAGCAGCTTAGAGGTCCAGCGGTACGAGCAGTACTTC	CASSLEVQRYEQYF
.	.	TRBV4-3	TRBJ2-5	TGCGCCAGCAGCCAGTATCTCCAAGAGACCCAGTACTTC	CASSQYLQETQYF
.	TRBD1	TRBV4-1	TRBJ1-4	TGCGCCAGCAGCCAACAGGGGACAGGGAACGAAAAACTGTTTTTT	CASSQQGTGNEKLFF
few	TRBD2	TRBV11-1	TRBJ2-1	TGTGCCAGCAGCCGACTAGCGGGAGCTTCCTACAATGAGCAGTTCTTC	CASSRLAGASYNEQFF
many	TRBD2	TRBV7-3	TRBJ2-1	TGTGCCAGCAGCCGTATAGCGGGAGCCTTGATTGAGCAGTTCTTC	CASSRIAGALIEQFF
few	TRBD1	TRBV9	TRBJ2-1	TGTGCCAGCAGCGCCACCGGGACAGCCTACAATGAGCAGTTCTTC	CASSATGTAYNEQFF
.	TRBD1	TRBV18	TRBJ1-5	TGTGCCAGCTCACCACCGGGCAGGGGGCCTCAGCCCCAGCATTTT	CASSPPGRGPQPQHF
once	TRBD1	TRBV3-1	TRBJ1-1	TGTGCCAGCAGCCCAAGACAGGGGAGGGACACTGAAGCTTTCTTT	CASSPRQGRDTEAFF
.	.	TRBV12-3/TRBV12-4	TRBJ1-5	TGTGCCAGCAGCCCTCGGGGAAACGGCAATCAGCCCCAGCATTTT	CASSPRGNGNQPQHF
few	TRBD2	TRBV4-1	TRBJ2-3	TGCGCCAGCAGCCAAGACAGCAGCGGGGGAGATACGCAGTATTTT	CASSQDSSGGDTQYF
.	TRBD2	TRBV4-3	TRBJ2-7	TGCGCCAGCAGCCAAGGGGCGGGAGAGGCCTACGAGCAGTACTTC	CASSQGAGEAYEQYF
few	TRBD1	TRBV5-1	TRBJ2-5	TGCGCCAGCAGCACGGGACAGGTACAAGAGACCCAGTACTTC	CASSTGQVQETQYF
.	.	TRBV4-1	TRBJ2-1	TGCGCCAGCAGCCAAGATCGCCCAGGGGCCCTCTTCTCCTACAATGAGCAGTTCTTC	CASSQDRPGALFSYNEQFF
.	.	TRBV24-1	TRBJ2-1	TGTGCCACCAGCCTCCTCCCGGGACATGGGCAGTTCTTC	CATSLLPGHGQFF
.	TRBD2	TRBV11-2	TRBJ2-3	TGTGCCAGCAGCTTTCGGGGGGGGCGCACAGATACGCAGTATTTT	CASSFRGGRTDTQYF
few	.	TRBV7-9	TRBJ2-7	TGTGCCAGCAGCTTAGGGGGCTGGGGGGCCGCTCCGATCGAGCAGTACTTC	CASSLGGWGAAPIEQYF
.	.	TRBV6-1	TRBJ1-5	TGTGCCAGCAGTGGACGACAGACCTATAGCAATCAGCCCCAGCATTTT	CASSGRQTYSNQPQHF
few	.	TRBV6-5	TRBJ1-1	TGTGCCAGCAGTTACGGCGTGGGACCCGGGGACACTGAAGCTTTCTTT	CASSYGVGPGDTEAFF
.	.	TRBV3-1	TRBJ1-1	TGTGCCAGCAGCCAAGATCTCGGAGTAGCGGCTTTCTTT	CASSQDLGVAAFF
.	TRBD1	TRBV20-1	TRBJ1-1	TGCAGTGCTAGAATCCCGGGACAGGTGAACACTGAAGCTTTCTTT	CSARIPGQVNTEAFF
.	.	TRBV7-2	TRBJ2-1	TGTGCCAGCAGCTTAAGTCTGGGCTATCGTAGGGGGGAGCAGTTCTTC	CASSLSLGYRRGEQFF